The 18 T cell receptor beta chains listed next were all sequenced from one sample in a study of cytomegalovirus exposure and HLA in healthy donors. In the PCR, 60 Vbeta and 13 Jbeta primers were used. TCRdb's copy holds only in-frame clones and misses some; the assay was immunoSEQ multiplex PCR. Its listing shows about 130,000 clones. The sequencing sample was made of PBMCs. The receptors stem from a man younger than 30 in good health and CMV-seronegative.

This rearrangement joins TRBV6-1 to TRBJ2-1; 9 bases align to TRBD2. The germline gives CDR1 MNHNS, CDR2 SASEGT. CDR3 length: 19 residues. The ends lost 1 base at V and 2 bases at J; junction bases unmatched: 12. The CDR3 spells CASSEVSGGYLPTYNEQFF. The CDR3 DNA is TGTGCCAGCAGTGAAGTCAGCGGGGGGTACCTTCCGACCTACAATGAGCAGTTCTTC.

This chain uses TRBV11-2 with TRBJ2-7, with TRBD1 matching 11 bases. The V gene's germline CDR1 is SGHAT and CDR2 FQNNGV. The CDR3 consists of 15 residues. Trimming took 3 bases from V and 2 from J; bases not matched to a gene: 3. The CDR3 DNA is TGTGCCAGCAGCTTCTTGGGACAGGGGGCCTACGAGCAGTACTTC. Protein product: CASSFLGQGAYEQYF.

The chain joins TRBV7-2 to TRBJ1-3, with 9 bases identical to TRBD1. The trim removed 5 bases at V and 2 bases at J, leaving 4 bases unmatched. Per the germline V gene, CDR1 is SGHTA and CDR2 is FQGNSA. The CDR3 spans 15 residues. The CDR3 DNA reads TGTGCCAGCAGCACGCACAGGGGGCCTGGAAACACCATATATTTT. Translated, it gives CASSTHRGPGNTIYF.

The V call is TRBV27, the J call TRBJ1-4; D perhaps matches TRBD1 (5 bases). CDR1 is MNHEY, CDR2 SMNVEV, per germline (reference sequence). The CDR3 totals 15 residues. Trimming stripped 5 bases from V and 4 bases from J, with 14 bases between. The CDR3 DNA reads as TGTGCCAGCAGTGTATGGGGGGGGATTAATGAAAAACTGTTTTTT. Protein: CASSVWGGINEKLFF.

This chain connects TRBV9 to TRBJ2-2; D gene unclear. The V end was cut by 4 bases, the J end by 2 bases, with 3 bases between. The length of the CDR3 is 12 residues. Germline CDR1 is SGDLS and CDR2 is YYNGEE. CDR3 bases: TGTGCCAGCAGCCTCAACACCGGGGAGCTGTTTTTT. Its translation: CASSLNTGELFF.

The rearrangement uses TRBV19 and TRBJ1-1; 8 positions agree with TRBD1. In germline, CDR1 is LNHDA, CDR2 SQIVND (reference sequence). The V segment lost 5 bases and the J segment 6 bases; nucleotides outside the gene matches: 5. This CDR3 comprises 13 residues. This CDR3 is CASSSDRVAEAFF. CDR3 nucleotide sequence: TGTGCCAGTAGTTCGGACAGGGTCGCTGAAGCTTTCTTT.

The CDR3 DNA is TGTGCCAGTAACACAGGGGGATGGGGCACAGATACGCAGTATTTT. Translating it yields CASNTGGWGTDTQYF. The chain joins TRBV19 to TRBJ2-3; TRBD1 matches at 8 bases. V was clipped by 7 bases and J by 1 base; unmatched bases: 7. There are 15 residues in the CDR3. Germline V gives CDR1 LNHDA, CDR2 SQIVND (reference sequence).

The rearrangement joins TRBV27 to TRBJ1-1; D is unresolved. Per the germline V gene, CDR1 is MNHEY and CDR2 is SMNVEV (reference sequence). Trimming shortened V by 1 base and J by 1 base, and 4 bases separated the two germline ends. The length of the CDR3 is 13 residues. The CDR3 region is CASSLFRNTEAFF. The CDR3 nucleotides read TGTGCCAGCAGTTTATTTAGGAACACTGAAGCTTTCTTT.

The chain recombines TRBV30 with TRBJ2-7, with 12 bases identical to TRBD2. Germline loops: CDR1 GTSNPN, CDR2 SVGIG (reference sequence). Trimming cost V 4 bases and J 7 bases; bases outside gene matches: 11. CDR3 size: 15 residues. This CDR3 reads CAWKETSGGPGEQYF. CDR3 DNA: TGTGCCTGGAAGGAGACTAGCGGGGGTCCCGGGGAGCAGTACTTC. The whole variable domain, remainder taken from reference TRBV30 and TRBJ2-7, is SQTIHQWPATLVQPVGSPLSLECTVEGTSNPNLYWYRQAAGRGLQLLFYSVGIGQISSEVPQNLSASRPQDRQFILSSKKLLLSDSGFYLCAWKETSGGPGEQYFGPGTRLTVT.

The CDR3 protein is CASSATTPGVQNTEAFF. Here the CDR3 DNA reads TGTGCCAGCAGCGCCACTACCCCAGGGGTCCAGAACACTGAAGCTTTCTTT. V gene TRBV7-9 combines with J gene TRBJ1-1, with a weak D call TRBD1 (6 bases). The V gene's germline CDR1 is SEHNR and CDR2 FQNEAQ (reference sequence). The germline V and J ends were trimmed by 5 bases and 1 base, with 20 bases remaining between them. This CDR3 comprises 17 residues.

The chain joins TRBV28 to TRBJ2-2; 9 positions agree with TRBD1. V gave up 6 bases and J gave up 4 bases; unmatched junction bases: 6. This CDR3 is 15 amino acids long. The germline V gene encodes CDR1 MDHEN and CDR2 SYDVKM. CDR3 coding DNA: TGTGCCAGCAGACCGGGACAGGGACGCACCGGGGAGCTGTTTTTT. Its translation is CASRPGQGRTGELFF.

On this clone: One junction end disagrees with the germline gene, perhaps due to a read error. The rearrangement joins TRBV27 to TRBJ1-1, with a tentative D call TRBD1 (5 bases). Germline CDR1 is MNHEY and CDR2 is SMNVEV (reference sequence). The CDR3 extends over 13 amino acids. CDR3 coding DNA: TGTGCCAGCAGTTTATCTGGAGGGACCCCCCCTAAATTT. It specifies CASSLSGGTPPKF.

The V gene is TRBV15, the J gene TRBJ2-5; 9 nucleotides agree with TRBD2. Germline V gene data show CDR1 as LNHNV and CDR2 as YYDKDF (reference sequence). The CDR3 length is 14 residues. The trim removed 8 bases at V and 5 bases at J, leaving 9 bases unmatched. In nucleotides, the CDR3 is TGTGCCACCCGCCCAGCGGGAGGCTGGGAGACCCAGTACTTC. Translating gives CATRPAGGWETQYF.

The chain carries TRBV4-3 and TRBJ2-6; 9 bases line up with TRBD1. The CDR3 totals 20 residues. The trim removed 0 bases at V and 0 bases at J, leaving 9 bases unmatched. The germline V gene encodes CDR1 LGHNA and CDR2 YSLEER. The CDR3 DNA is TGCGCCAGCAGCCAAGAGAGGGGACGGACAGGGGTCTCTGGGGCCAACGTCCTGACTTTC. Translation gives CASSQERGRTGVSGANVLTF.

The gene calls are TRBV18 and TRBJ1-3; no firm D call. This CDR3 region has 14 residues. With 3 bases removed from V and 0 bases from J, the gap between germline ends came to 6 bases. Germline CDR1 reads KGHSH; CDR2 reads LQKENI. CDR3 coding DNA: TGTGCCAGCTCACCTAACACCTCTGGAAACACCATATATTTT. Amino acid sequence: CASSPNTSGNTIYF. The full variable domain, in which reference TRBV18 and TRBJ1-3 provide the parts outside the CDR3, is NAGVMQNPRHLVRRRGQEARLRCSPMKGHSHVYWYRQLPEEGLKFMVYLQKENIIDESGMPKERFSAEFPKEGPSILRIQQVVRGDSAAYFCASSPNTSGNTIYFGEGSWLTVV.

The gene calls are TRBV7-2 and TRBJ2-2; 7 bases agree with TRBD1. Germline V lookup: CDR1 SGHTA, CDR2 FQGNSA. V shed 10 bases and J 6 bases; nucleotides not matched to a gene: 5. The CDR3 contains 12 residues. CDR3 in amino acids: CAIDRVPGELFF. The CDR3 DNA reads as TGTGCCATCGACAGGGTCCCCGGGGAGCTGTTTTTT.

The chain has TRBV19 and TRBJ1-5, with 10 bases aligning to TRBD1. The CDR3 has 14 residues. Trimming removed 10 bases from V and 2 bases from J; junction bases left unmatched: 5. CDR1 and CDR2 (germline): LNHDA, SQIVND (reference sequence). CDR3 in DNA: TGTGCCACCTGGGACAGGGGACGCAATCAGCCCCAGCATTTT. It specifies CATWDRGRNQPQHF. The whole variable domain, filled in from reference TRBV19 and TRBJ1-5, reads DGGITQSPKYLFRKEGQNVTLSCEQNLNHDAMYWYRQDPGQGLRLIYYSQIVNDFQKGDIAEGYSVSREKKESFPLTVTSAQKNPTAFYLCATWDRGRNQPQHFGDGTRLSIL.

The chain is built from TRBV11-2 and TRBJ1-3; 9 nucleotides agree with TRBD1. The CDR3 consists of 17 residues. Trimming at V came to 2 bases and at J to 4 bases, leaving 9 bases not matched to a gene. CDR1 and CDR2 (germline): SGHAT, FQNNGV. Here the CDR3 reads CASSLSPGTGWGNTIYF. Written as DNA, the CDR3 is TGTGCCAGCAGCTTAAGCCCGGGGACAGGGTGGGGAAACACCATATATTTT.